A selection of T cell receptor beta chains follows, all from one sample in a study of identical twins. TCRdb passed the 5' RACE reads through MiXCR, listing each CDR3 protein once. The sample lists under 900,000 distinct CDR3 sequences; 15% to 20% were seen once. This sample also belongs to another study, concerning T cells expressing NK-cell markers.

The sequenced sample was PBMCs. The source of these receptors is a woman between 18 and 29 years old in good health. CDR3s include the opening cysteine and the closing phenylalanine or tryptophan. The order of the fields is D gene, V gene, clone size, J gene, CDR3 protein, CDR3 DNA. A D gene is named only where the DNA matches it firmly. A clone size is listed for some rows: how often the clone was seen (once, few, many), or a class if it is expanded.

-	TRBV20-1	few	TRBJ2-7	CSAMTPGPNEQYF	TGCAGTGCCATGACCCCGGGGCCCAACGAGCAGTACTTC
-	TRBV6-5	-	TRBJ1-6	CASSYSMRGRNSPLHF	TGTGCCAGCAGTTACTCAATGCGCGGCAGAAATTCACCCCTCCACTTT
-	TRBV7-8	-	TRBJ2-1	CASSERRDLRSYNEQFF	TGTGCCAGCAGCGAGAGACGGGACCTCCGCTCCTACAATGAGCAGTTCTTC
-	TRBV12-3/TRBV12-4	few	TRBJ2-3	CASSFDKSTDTQYF	TGTGCCAGCAGTTTCGACAAGAGCACAGATACGCAGTATTTT
-	TRBV2	-	TRBJ2-2	CASRLEETNTGELFF	TGTGCCAGCAGACTCGAGGAAACGAACACCGGGGAGCTGTTTTTT
-	TRBV20-1	few	TRBJ1-1	CSASQSLGTEAFF	TGCAGTGCCTCACAATCTCTGGGCACTGAAGCTTTCTTT
-	TRBV12-3/TRBV12-4	-	TRBJ2-1	CASSLIRQQFF	TGTGCCAGCAGTTTAATCCGCCAGCAGTTCTTC
TRBD1	TRBV7-7	few	TRBJ2-3	CASSNGQELFHTQYF	TGTGCCAGCAGCAACGGACAGGAGCTCTTTCATACGCAGTATTTT
TRBD2	TRBV20-1	-	TRBJ2-1	CSASRLAGDEQFF	TGCAGTGCTAGTAGACTAGCTGGGGATGAGCAGTTCTTC
-	TRBV20-1	-	TRBJ2-3	CSARLGGSGGGTDTQYF	TGCAGTGCTCGCCTAGGGGGTAGCGGAGGCGGCACAGATACGCAGTATTTT
-	TRBV6-5	few	TRBJ2-3	CASSYTREADTQYF	TGTGCCAGCAGTTACACCCGCGAGGCAGATACGCAGTATTTT
-	TRBV5-1	few	TRBJ1-4	CASSPGRGQNEKLFF	TGCGCCAGCAGCCCGGGCCGGGGGCAAAATGAAAAACTGTTTTTT
TRBD1	TRBV7-9	-	TRBJ2-1	CASTARRTGVDEQFF	TGTGCCAGCACCGCCCGCAGGACAGGGGTGGATGAGCAGTTCTTC
-	TRBV6-5	-	TRBJ2-3	CASSYSGEADTQYF	TGTGCCAGCAGTTACTCGGGGGAAGCAGATACGCAGTATTTT
-	TRBV12-3/TRBV12-4	few	TRBJ1-2	CASSLGQPHGYTF	TGTGCCAGCAGTTTAGGGCAGCCCCATGGCTACACCTTC
TRBD1	TRBV6-1	-	TRBJ2-3	CASKGQGWTDTQYF	TGTGCCAGCAAGGGACAGGGGTGGACAGATACGCAGTATTTT
-	TRBV15	-	TRBJ2-5	CATSTRPQETQYF	TGTGCCACCAGCACGAGGCCCCAAGAGACCCAGTACTTC